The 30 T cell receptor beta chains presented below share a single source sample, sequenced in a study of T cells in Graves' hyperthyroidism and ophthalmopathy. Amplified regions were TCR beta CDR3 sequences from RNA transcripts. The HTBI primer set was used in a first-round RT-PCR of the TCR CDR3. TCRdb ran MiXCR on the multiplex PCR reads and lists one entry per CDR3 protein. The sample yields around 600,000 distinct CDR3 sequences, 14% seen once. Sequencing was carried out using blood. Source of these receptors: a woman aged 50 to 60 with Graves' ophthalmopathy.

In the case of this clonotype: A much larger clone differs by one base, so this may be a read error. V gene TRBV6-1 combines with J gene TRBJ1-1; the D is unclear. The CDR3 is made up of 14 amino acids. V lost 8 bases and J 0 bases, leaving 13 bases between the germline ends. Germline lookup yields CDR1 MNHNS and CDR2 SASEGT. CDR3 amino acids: CASASFGVNTEAFF. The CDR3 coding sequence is TGTGCCAGCGCCTCGTTTGGAGTGAACACTGAAGCTTTCTTT.

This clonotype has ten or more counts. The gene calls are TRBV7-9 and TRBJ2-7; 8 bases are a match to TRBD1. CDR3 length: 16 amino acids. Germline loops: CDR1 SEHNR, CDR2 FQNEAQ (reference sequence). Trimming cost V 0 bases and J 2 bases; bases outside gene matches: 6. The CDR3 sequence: CASSLAEDRVTYEQYF. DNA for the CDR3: TGTGCCAGCAGCTTAGCAGAGGACAGGGTAACCTACGAGCAGTACTTC.

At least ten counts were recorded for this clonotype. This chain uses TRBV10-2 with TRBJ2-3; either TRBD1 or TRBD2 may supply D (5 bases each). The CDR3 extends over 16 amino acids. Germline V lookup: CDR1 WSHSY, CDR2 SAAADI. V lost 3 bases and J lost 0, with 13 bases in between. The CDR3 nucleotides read TGCGCCAGCAGTGACTCCGGGACGACTAGCACAGATACGCAGTATTTT. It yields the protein CASSDSGTTSTDTQYF.

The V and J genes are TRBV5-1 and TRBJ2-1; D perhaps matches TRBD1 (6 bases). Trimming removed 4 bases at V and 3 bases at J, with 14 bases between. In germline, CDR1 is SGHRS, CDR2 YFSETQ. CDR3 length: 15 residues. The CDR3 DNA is TGCGCCAGCAGCCGGCCACAGGGTAACTACAATGAGCAGTTCTTC. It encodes CASSRPQGNYNEQFF.

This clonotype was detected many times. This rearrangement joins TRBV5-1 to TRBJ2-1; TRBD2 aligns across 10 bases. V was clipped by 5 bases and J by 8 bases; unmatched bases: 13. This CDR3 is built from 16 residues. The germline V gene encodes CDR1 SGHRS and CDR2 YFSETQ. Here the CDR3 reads CASSLSGRAFFDEQFF. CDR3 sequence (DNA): TGCGCCAGCAGTCTGAGCGGGAGGGCCTTTTTCGATGAGCAGTTCTTC.

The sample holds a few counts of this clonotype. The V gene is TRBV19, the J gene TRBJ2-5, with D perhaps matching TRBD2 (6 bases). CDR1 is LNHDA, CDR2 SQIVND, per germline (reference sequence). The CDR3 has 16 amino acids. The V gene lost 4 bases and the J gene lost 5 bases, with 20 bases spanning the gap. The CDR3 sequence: CASSRFGGASIETQYF. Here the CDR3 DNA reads TGTGCCAGTAGTAGATTCGGCGGGGCCTCTATCGAGACCCAGTACTTC.

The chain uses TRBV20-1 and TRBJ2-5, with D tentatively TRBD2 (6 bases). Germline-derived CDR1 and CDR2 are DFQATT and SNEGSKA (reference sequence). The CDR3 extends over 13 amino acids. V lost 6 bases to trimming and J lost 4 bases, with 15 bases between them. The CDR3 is CSAETSNGETQYF. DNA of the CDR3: TGCAGTGCCGAAACTAGCAATGGAGAGACCCAGTACTTC.

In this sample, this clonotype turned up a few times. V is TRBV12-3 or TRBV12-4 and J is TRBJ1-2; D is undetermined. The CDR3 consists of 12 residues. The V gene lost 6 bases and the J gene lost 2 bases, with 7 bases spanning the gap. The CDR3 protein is CASRASNYGYTF. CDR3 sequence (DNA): TGTGCCAGCAGGGCCAGCAACTATGGCTACACCTTC.

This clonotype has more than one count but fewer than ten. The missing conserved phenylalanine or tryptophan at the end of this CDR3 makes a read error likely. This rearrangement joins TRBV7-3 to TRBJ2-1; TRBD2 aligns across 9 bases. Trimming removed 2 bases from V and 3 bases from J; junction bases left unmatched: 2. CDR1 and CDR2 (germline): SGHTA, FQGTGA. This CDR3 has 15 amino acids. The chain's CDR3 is CASSLVSGSYNEQFS. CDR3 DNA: TGTGCCAGCAGCTTAGTTAGCGGGAGCTACAATGAGCAGTTCTCC.

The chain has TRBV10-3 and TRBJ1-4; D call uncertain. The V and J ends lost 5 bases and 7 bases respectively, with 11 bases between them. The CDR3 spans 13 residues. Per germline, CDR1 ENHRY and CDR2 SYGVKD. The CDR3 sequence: CAISYGPFEKLFF. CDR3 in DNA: TGTGCCATCAGTTACGGACCCTTTGAAAAACTGTTTTTT.

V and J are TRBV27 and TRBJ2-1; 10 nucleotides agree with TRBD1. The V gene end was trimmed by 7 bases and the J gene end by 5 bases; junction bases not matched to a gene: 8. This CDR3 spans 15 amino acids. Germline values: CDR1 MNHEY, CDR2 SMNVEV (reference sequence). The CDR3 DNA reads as TGTGCCAGCAACTTTGACAGGGGGCTTAACAATGAGCAGTTCTTC. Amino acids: CASNFDRGLNNEQFF.

The DNA of the CDR3 is TGCAGTGCTAGAGGTGGGACTTACCAAGAGACCCAGTACTTC. Translation: CSARGGTYQETQYF. The rearrangement uses TRBV20-1 and TRBJ2-5, with D perhaps TRBD2 (6 bases). Germline CDR1 and CDR2: DFQATT and SNEGSKA (reference sequence). V was trimmed by 1 base and J by 0 bases, leaving 9 bases between them. The CDR3 contains 14 residues.

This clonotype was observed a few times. The CDR3 DNA follows: TGTGCCAGCAGTTACATGCAGGGGGGAGTAAGAACTGAAGCTTTCTTT. It is translated as CASSYMQGGVRTEAFF. The chain uses TRBV6-5 and TRBJ1-1, with TRBD1 matching 7 bases. The germline V gene has CDR1 MNHEY and CDR2 SVGAGI. CDR3 length: 16 amino acids. Germline trimming cut 2 bases from V and 5 bases from J; bases unmatched to any gene: 11.

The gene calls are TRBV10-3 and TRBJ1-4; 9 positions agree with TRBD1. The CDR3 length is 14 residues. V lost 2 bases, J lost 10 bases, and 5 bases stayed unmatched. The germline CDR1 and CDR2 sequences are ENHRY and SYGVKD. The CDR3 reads CAISEEGQGGKLFF. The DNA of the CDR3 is TGTGCCATCAGTGAGGAGGGACAGGGAGGAAAACTGTTTTTT.

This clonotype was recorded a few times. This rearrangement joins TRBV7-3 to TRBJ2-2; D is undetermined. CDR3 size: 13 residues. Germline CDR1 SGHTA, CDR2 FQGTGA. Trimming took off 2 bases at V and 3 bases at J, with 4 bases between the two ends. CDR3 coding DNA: TGTGCCAGCAGCTTAGCCTACACCGGGGAGCTGTTTTTT. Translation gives CASSLAYTGELFF.

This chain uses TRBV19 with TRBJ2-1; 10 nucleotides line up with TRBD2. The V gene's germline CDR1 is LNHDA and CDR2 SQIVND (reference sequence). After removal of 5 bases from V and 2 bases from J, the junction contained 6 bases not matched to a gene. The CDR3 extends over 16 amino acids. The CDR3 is CASSRWLAGAYNEQFF. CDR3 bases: TGTGCCAGTAGTCGTTGGCTAGCGGGAGCCTACAATGAGCAGTTCTTC.

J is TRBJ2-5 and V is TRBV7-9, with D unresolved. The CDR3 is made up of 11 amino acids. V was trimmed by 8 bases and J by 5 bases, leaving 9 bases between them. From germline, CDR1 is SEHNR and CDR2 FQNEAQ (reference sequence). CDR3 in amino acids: CASASIETQYF. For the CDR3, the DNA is TGTGCCAGCGCCTCCATCGAGACCCAGTACTTC. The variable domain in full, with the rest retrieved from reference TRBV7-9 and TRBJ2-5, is DTGVSQNPRHKITKRGQNVTFRCDPISEHNRLYWYRQTLGQGPEFLTYFQNEAQLEKSRLLSDRFSAERPKGSFSTLEIQRTEQGDSAMYLCASASIETQYFGPGTRLLVL.

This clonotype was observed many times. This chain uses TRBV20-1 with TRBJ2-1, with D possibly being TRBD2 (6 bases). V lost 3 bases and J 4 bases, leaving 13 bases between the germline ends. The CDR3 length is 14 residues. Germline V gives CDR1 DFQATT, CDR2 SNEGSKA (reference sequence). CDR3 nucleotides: TGCAGTGCTAGGTACAGCGGGCCTTACAATGAGCAGTTCTTC. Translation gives CSARYSGPYNEQFF.

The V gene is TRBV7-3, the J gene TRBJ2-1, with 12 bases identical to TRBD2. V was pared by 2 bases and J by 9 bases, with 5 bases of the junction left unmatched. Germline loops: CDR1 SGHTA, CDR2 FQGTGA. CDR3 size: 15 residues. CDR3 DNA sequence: TGTGCCAGCAGCTTAGAACTAGCGGGGGGTGGTGAGCAGTTCTTC. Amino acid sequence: CASSLELAGGGEQFF.

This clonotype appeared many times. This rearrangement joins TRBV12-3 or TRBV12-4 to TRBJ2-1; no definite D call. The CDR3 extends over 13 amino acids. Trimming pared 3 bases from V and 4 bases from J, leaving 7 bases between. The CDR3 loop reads CASSFSKYNEQFF. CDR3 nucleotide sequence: TGTGCCAGCAGTTTTAGCAAATACAATGAGCAGTTCTTC.

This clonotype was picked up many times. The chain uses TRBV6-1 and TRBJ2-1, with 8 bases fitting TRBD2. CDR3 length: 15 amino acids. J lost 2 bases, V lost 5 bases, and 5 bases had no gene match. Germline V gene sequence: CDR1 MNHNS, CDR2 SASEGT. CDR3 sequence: CASSYDGRAYNEQFF. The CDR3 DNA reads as TGTGCCAGCAGTTATGACGGGAGGGCCTACAATGAGCAGTTCTTC.

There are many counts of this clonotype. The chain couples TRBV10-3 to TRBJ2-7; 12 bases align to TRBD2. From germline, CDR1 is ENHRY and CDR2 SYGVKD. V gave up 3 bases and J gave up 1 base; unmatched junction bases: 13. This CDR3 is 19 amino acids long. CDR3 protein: CAISDVTSGRGIRSYEQYF. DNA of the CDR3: TGTGCCATCAGTGACGTGACTAGCGGGAGAGGGATAAGGTCCTACGAGCAGTACTTC.

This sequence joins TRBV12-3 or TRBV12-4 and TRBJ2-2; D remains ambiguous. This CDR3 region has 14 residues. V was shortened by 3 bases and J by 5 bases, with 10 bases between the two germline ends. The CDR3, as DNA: TGTGCCAGCAGTTTTTTCGCGACGACCGGGGAGCTGTTTTTT. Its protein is CASSFFATTGELFF.

The CDR3 DNA reads TGTGCCAGCAGCGCCGCAGCAGCTAACTATGGCTACACCTTC. Protein: CASSAAAANYGYTF. The V gene is TRBV13, the J gene TRBJ1-2; D remains unclear. The germline gives CDR1 PRHDT, CDR2 FYEKMQ (reference sequence). V gave up 5 bases and J gave up 0 bases, with 10 bases separating them. The CDR3 consists of 14 residues.

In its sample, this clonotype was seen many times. The CDR3 region has the DNA TGTGCCAGCAGTTATTTAGCGGGAGGCCTTGGGGCCAACGTCCTGACTTTC. Translation: CASSYLAGGLGANVLTF. The genes are TRBV28 and TRBJ2-6, with TRBD2 matching 10 bases. CDR1 is MDHEN and CDR2 is SYDVKM in the germline V gene. CDR3 length: 17 amino acids. V shed 4 bases, J shed 3 bases, and the junction held 6 bases outside the gene matches.

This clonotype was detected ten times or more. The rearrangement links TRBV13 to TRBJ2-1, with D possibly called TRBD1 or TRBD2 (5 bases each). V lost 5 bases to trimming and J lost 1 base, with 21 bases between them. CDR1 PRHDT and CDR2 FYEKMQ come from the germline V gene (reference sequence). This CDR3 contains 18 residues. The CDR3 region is CASSRMIPGPFSYNEQFF. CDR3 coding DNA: TGTGCCAGCAGCCGAATGATACCGGGACCTTTTTCCTACAATGAGCAGTTCTTC. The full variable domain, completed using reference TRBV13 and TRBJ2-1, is AAGVIQSPRHLIKEKRETATLKCYPIPRHDTVYWYQQGPGQDPQFLISFYEKMQSDKGSIPDRFSAQQFSDYHSELNMSSLELGDSALYFCASSRMIPGPFSYNEQFFGPGTRLTVL.

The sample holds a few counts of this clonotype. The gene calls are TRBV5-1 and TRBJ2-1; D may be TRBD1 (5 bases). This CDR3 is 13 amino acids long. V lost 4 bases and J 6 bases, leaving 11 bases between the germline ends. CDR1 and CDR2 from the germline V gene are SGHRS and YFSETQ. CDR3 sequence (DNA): TGCGCCAGCAGCCCCAGGGTGGCCAATGAGCAGTTCTTC. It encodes CASSPRVANEQFF.

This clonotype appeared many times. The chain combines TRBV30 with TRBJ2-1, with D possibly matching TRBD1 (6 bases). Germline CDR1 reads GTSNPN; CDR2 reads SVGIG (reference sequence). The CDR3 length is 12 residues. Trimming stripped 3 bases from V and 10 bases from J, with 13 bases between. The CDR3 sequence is CAWSGQLGEQFF. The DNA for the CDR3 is TGTGCCTGGAGCGGACAGTTAGGCGAGCAGTTCTTC.

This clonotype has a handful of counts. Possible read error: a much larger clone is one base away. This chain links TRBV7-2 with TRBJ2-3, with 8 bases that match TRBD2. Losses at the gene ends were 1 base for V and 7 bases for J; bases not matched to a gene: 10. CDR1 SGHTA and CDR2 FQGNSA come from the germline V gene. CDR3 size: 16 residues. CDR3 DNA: TGTGCCAGCAGCTTAGGTCTAGCGGGTGCTTCATATACGCAGTATTTT. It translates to CASSLGLAGASYTQYF.

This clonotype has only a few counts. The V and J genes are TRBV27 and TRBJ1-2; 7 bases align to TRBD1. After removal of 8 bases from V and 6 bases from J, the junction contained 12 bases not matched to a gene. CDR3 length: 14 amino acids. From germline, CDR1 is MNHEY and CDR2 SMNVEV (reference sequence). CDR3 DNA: TGTGCCAGCGGGACAGATCGAATGAGGAATGGCTACACCTTC. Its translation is CASGTDRMRNGYTF.